What follows are 3 T cell receptor beta chains derived from one specimen sequenced in a study of T cell clonotyping in hematopoietic cell transplantation. The data were produced by immunoSEQ multiplex PCR, yet TCRdb's version contains in-frame clones alone and is incomplete. The sample lists about 5,700 clones, around four fifths occurring once. The sample was PBMCs, taken 100 days after allogeneic stem cell transplant. These receptors came from a male patient aged 45-59 years who had an allogeneic stem cell transplant from an unrelated donor, so the T cells may come from the graft donor. Some clones in this sample may be carry-over from other donors' samples.

V and J are TRBV13 and TRBJ1-4, with D uncertain. Germline values: CDR1 PRHDT, CDR2 FYEKMQ (reference sequence). Trimming removed 5 bases at V and 0 bases at J, with 10 bases between. CDR3 size: 15 residues. CDR3 coding DNA: TGTGCCAGCAGCCAAGCCAGTACAACTAATGAAAAACTGTTTTTT. As protein: CASSQASTTNEKLFF.

The genes are TRBV30 and TRBJ1-1, with D maybe TRBD1 (6 bases). This CDR3 spans 14 amino acids. The germline V gene encodes CDR1 GTSNPN and CDR2 SVGIG (reference sequence). Trimming stripped 8 bases from V and 1 base from J, with 17 bases between. CDR3 coding DNA: TGTGCCCACGGGGGCCAGCAAGAGAACACTGAAGCTTTCTTT. Translation: CAHGGQQENTEAFF.

This clone turned up a few times. The chain recombines TRBV19 with TRBJ2-1; TRBD2 is a possible D gene (5 bases). The CDR3 totals 18 residues. V lost 3 bases and J 0 bases, leaving 18 bases between the germline ends. From germline, CDR1 is LNHDA and CDR2 SQIVND (reference sequence). Written as DNA, the CDR3 is TGTGCCAGTAGTATCCAGCCCCCAGGACTGAACTCCTACAATGAGCAGTTCTTC. Translated, it gives CASSIQPPGLNSYNEQFF.